A single sample gave rise to the 15 T cell receptor beta chains below, sequenced in a study of CD8+CD57+ T cells in acquired aplastic anemia. Profiles of TCR beta VDJ and CDR3 were generated from a genomic DNA template. TCRdb re-derived calls from the reads in MiXCR, one entry per CDR3 protein. The sample lists 150,000 to 200,000 distinct CDR3 sequences, approximately 52% occurring once. Before being chosen for sequencing, patients had shown CD8+CD57+ cell expansion by flow cytometry. The sequenced sample was sorted CD4+, CD8+, or CD8+CD57+ T cells (not recorded which) from PBMCs. These receptors all stem from a human donor with aplastic anemia.

In this sample, this clonotype turned up many times. This chain uses TRBV6-2 or TRBV6-3 with TRBJ1-2, with D uncertain. Germline CDR1 MNHEY, CDR2 SVGEGT. The CDR3 totals 12 residues. V was clipped by 4 bases and J by 10 bases, with 13 bases between them. The CDR3 DNA reads TGTGCCAGCAGTTTGAGGTTCGCTGTCTACACCTTC. Its protein product is CASSLRFAVYTF.

The chain uses TRBV29-1 and TRBJ1-1; 7 nucleotides match TRBD1. Germline CDR1 is SQVTM and CDR2 is ANQGSEA. Unmatched junction bases numbered 19, after V lost 8 bases and J lost 7 bases. The CDR3 is made up of 15 amino acids. The CDR3 DNA follows: TGCAGCTCTTGCGGGCAGGGGGGAAAGGAACGTGAAGCTTTCTTT. It codes for CSSCGQGGKEREAFF. The full variable domain, in which reference TRBV29-1 and TRBJ1-1 provide the parts outside the CDR3, is SAVISQKPSRDICQRGTSLTIQCQVDSQVTMMFWYRQQPGQSLTLIATANQGSEATYESGFVIDKFPISRPNLTFSTLTVSNMSPEDSSIYLCSSCGQGGKEREAFFGQGTRLTVV.

This clonotype was detected a few times. V usage is TRBV24-1 and J usage is TRBJ2-7; tentative D call: TRBD2 (5 bases). The V end lost 3 bases, the J end lost 5 bases, and 13 bases lay between the germline ends. The CDR3 sequence is 14 residues long. Looked up from germline, CDR1 is KGHDR and CDR2 is SFDVKD. CDR3 region: CATSDNRGSDEQYF. The CDR3 nucleotides read TGTGCCACCAGTGATAACCGGGGATCGGACGAGCAGTACTTC.

This chain links TRBV10-3 with TRBJ2-2; D might be TRBD2 (6 bases). This CDR3 comprises 17 residues. Trimming removed 2 bases from V and 0 bases from J, with 13 bases in between. CDR1 ENHRY and CDR2 SYGVKD come from the germline V gene. The CDR3: CAISERIGGSNTGELFF. The CDR3 region has the DNA TGTGCCATCAGTGAGCGCATCGGAGGGTCGAACACCGGGGAGCTGTTTTTT.

This clonotype was picked up one time. CDR3 coding DNA: TGTGCCAGCAGGGGGGGGAGCGGGAGCTACGAGCAGTACTTC. It yields the protein CASRGGSGSYEQYF. V is TRBV2 and J is TRBJ2-7, with 8 bases matching TRBD2. The CDR3 sequence is 14 residues long. V gave up 6 bases and J gave up 3 bases; unmatched junction bases: 7. Germline V lookup: CDR1 SNHLY, CDR2 FYNNEI.

This clonotype has ten or more counts. The chain combines TRBV5-1 with TRBJ1-5; D is possibly TRBD1 (5 bases). The CDR3 spans 17 residues. CDR1 is SGHRS, CDR2 YFSETQ, per germline. Trimming removed 2 bases at V and 1 base at J, with 16 bases between. The CDR3, as DNA: TGCGCCAGCAGCTTAGGGACCACGGGCGCGAGCAATCAGCCCCAGCATTTT. Protein product: CASSLGTTGASNQPQHF.

The chain is built from TRBV3-1 and TRBJ2-2; the match to TRBD1 covers 9 bases. The germline V gene encodes CDR1 LGHDT and CDR2 YNNKEL (reference sequence). The J segment lost 3 bases and the V segment lost 4 bases, leaving 6 bases of the junction unmatched. The CDR3 is made up of 16 amino acids. CDR3 sequence reads: CASSLRQGGHTGELFF. For the CDR3, the DNA is TGTGCCAGCAGCCTAAGACAGGGGGGCCACACCGGGGAGCTGTTTTTT.

In this sample, this clonotype turned up many times. V gene TRBV7-2 combines with J gene TRBJ2-1; D is unresolved. The V end was cut by 3 bases, the J end by 8 bases, with 11 bases between. Germline CDR1 and CDR2: SGHTA and FQGNSA. The CDR3 is 13 amino acids. The CDR3 region is CASSFWTSDEQFF. As DNA, the CDR3 is TGTGCCAGCAGCTTTTGGACCTCAGATGAGCAGTTCTTC.

The table lists this clonotype with many counts. This rearrangement joins TRBV2 to TRBJ2-7; no reliable D call. The germline gives CDR1 SNHLY, CDR2 FYNNEI. V shed 4 bases and J shed 3 bases, with 7 bases lying between them. CDR3 length equals 12 residues. The CDR3: CASSAVFYEQYF. DNA for the CDR3: TGTGCCAGCAGTGCTGTTTTCTACGAGCAGTACTTC.

This clonotype came up a few times. A single base separates this from a much larger clone, so it may be a read error. The V and J genes are TRBV12-3 or TRBV12-4 and TRBJ1-3, with TRBD1 as a possible D gene (5 bases). CDR3 length: 14 amino acids. The CDR3, as DNA: TGTGCCCGCAGCAAGACAGACTCTGGAAACACCATATATTTT. It specifies CARSKTDSGNTIYF.

This clonotype was recorded at least ten times. The rearrangement uses TRBV19 and TRBJ2-3; 9 bases fit TRBD2. The germline V gene has CDR1 LNHDA and CDR2 SQIVND (reference sequence). Losses at the gene ends were 3 bases for V and 4 bases for J; bases not matched to a gene: 5. The CDR3 totals 15 residues. CDR3 in amino acids: CASSMLAGGSDTQYF. The CDR3 DNA sequence: TGTGCCAGTAGTATGTTGGCGGGAGGGTCAGATACGCAGTATTTT. Full variable domain (outside the CDR3, taken from reference TRBV19 and TRBJ2-3): DGGITQSPKYLFRKEGQNVTLSCEQNLNHDAMYWYRQDPGQGLRLIYYSQIVNDFQKGDIAEGYSVSREKKESFPLTVTSAQKNPTAFYLCASSMLAGGSDTQYFGPGTRLTVL.

This chain joins TRBV18 and TRBJ2-5; 9 bases map to TRBD1. V trimming: 4 bases; J trimming: 5 bases; junction bases outside the gene matches: 8. The V gene's germline CDR1 is KGHSH and CDR2 LQKENI. The CDR3 is 15 residues long. The CDR3 sequence is CASSQSTGGKETQYF. DNA for the CDR3: TGTGCCAGCTCACAGTCGACAGGGGGGAAGGAGACCCAGTACTTC.

This clonotype showed up many times. The gene calls are TRBV7-8 and TRBJ1-2, with D possibly matching TRBD1 (5 bases). The ends were cut back, 3 bases at V and 8 bases at J, with 13 bases in the middle. The CDR3 has 13 residues. The germline CDR1 and CDR2 sequences are SGHVS and FQNEAQ. This CDR3 is CASSFSGDPGYTF. In DNA, the CDR3 is TGTGCCAGCAGCTTTTCCGGGGACCCGGGCTACACCTTC.

This clonotype was seen repeatedly, ten times or more. The chain recombines TRBV7-2 with TRBJ2-7; 9 bases align to TRBD2. The CDR3 is made up of 15 amino acids. V lost 1 base, J lost 2 bases, and 3 bases stayed unmatched. CDR1 and CDR2 from the germline V gene are SGHTA and FQGNSA. The CDR3 here is CASSLVAGGPYEQYF. CDR3 in DNA: TGTGCCAGCAGCTTAGTGGCGGGAGGGCCCTACGAGCAGTACTTC.

This clonotype has at least ten counts. The CDR3 bases are TGCGCCAGCAGTCTGGTAGCTAACTATGGCTACACCTTC. Encoded protein: CASSLVANYGYTF. This chain uses TRBV5-1 with TRBJ1-2; D gene uncertain. The CDR3 totals 13 residues. The V end was cut by 5 bases, the J end by 0 bases, with 8 bases between. Germline values: CDR1 SGHRS, CDR2 YFSETQ. Looking up the rest from reference TRBV5-1 and TRBJ1-2 gives the full variable domain: KAGVTQTPRYLIKTRGQQVTLSCSPISGHRSVSWYQQTPGQGLQFLFEYFSETQRNKGNFPGRFSGRQFSNSRSEMNVSTLELGDSALYLCASSLVANYGYTFGSGTRLTVV.